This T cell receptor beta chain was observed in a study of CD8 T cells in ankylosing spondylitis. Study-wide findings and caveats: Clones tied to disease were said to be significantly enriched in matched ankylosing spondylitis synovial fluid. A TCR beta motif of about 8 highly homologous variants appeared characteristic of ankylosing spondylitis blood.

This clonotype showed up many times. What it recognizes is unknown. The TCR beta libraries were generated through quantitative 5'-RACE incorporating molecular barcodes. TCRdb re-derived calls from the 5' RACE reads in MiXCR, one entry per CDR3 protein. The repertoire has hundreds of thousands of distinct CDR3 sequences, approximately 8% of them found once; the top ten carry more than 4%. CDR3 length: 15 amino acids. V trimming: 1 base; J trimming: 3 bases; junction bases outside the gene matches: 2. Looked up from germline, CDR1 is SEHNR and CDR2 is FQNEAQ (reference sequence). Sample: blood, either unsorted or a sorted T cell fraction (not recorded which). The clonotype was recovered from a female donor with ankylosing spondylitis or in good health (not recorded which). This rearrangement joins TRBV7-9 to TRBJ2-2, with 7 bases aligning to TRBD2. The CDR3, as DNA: TGTGCCAGCAGCTTAGTCGCGGGAGACACCGGGGAGCTGTTTTTT. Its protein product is CASSLVAGDTGELFF.